This TCR beta chain stems from a study of graft-versus-host responses after intestinal transplantation. Across the whole study: The study gave all recipients anti-thymocyte globulin induction, then tacrolimus and steroids for about 3 years.

This table comes from immunoSEQ multiplex PCR, and its TCRdb copy is limited to in-frame clones, with some not included. The repertoire has over 35,000 clones, more than 80% of them found once; the top ten carry 2% to 2.5%. The germline gives CDR1 SGHDT, CDR2 YYEEEE. This CDR3 is 13 amino acids long. V lost 3 bases and J lost 0, with 6 bases in between. Study-level points and caveats: Declines in HvG clones occurring early post-transplant were associated with peak circulating GvH clone levels. Present in recipient marrow, GvH clones included some that appeared first in ileum or blood. Allograft graft-versus-host to host-versus-graft clonal ratios ran high in patients with graft-donor T cell macrochimerism.

With regard to this clone: The antigen is undetermined.

J is TRBJ1-1 and V is TRBV5-6; D uncertain. The TCR was taken from a human patient who received an intestinal transplant, so some T cells may come from the graft donor. Here the sequenced sample was PBMCs, taken about 310 days after intestinal transplant. CDR3 DNA sequence: TGTGCCAGCAGCTCCGGCATGAACACTGAAGCTTTCTTT. It specifies CASSSGMNTEAFF.